The following is a TCR beta chain sequence with its context. The data were taken from a study of T cell changes during pregnancy in multiple sclerosis. The CDR3 length is 18 residues. Looked up from germline, CDR1 is MGHRA and CDR2 is YSYEKL. Trimming removed 2 bases from V and 0 bases from J, with 17 bases in between. Here immunoSEQ multiplex PCR was the method, and the copy in TCRdb shows in-frame clones only, minus some. In the table there are more than 45,000 clones, around 93% of which are singletons. This material consisted of CD8+ T cells from peripheral blood mononuclear cells, taken in the second trimester of pregnancy. This receptor was obtained from a female donor with multiple sclerosis, enrolled in a pregnancy study. This chain uses TRBV4-1 with TRBJ2-1; TRBD2 might be the D (6 bases). The CDR3 nucleotides read TGCGCCAGCAGCCAATTATATCGGGGGAGCAGCTCCTACAATGAGCAGTTCTTC. This codes for CASSQLYRGSSSYNEQFF.